The 25 T cell receptor beta chains listed next were all sequenced from one sample in a study of Tregs in tolerant kidney transplant recipients (dated by TCRdb to about 2019). Sample time point, as interpreted from the label and publication: blood sample drawn before combined kidney and bone marrow transplant. Receptor amplification or capture employed the immunoSEQ multiplex PCR assay. This immuneACCESS table, as held by TCRdb, lists in-frame sequences with V and J called but not all clones. Of the missing ones, under half trace to an unresolved V gene in checked studies; the others have no known cause. This specimen's table enumerates 48,000 or so clones. The top ten clones comprise around 0.8% of the sample. Specimen: CD4+ T cells from blood, collected before the transplant. These receptors all stem from a human donor who received a combined kidney and bone marrow transplant.

As to this clone: The read stops 3 residues short of the end of the CDR3; the missing end is completed from the germline J gene. The rearrangement uses TRBV7-3 and TRBJ1-1; D unresolved. Per the germline V gene, CDR1 is SGHTA and CDR2 is FQGTGA. Trimming took 0 bases from V and 0 from J, leaving 8 bases between them. The CDR3 has 15 amino acids. The covered CDR3 bases are TGTGCCAGCAGCTTAACGGGCAGCTTGAACACTGAA. It codes for CASSLTGSLNTE. The whole CDR3 sequence reads CASSLTGSLNTEAFF.

As regards this clone: The CDR3 goes on 3 residues after the read ends, and that part is filled in from the germline J gene. The chain has TRBV20-1 and TRBJ2-2; TRBD2 might be the D (6 bases). This CDR3 is built from 16 residues. Germline V lookup: CDR1 DFQATT, CDR2 SNEGSKA (reference sequence). Trimming stripped 3 bases from V and 2 bases from J, with 16 bases between. The CDR3 region is CSASRDSQRNTGELFF. CDR3 DNA, as far as it was read: TGCAGTGCTAGCCGGGACTCCCAAAGAAACACCGGGGAG.

Comments on this clone: The read gets to within 3 residues of the CDR3 end, and the germline J gene fills in the rest. V is TRBV5-1 and J is TRBJ2-7; 13 bases agree with TRBD2. The CDR3 is 15 amino acids. V lost 3 bases to trimming and J lost 5 bases; unmatched junction nucleotides: 5. CDR1 and CDR2 (germline): SGHRS, YFSETQ. The part of the CDR3 DNA that was read is TGCGCCAGCAGCTCCAGGACTAGCGGGAGCAACGAG. Amino acid sequence: CASSSRTSGSNE. The CDR3 in its entirety is CASSSRTSGSNEQYF.

Regarding this clone: The read ends 3 residues shy of where the CDR3 ends; the end is completed using the germline J gene. This chain uses TRBV20-1 with TRBJ1-5, with a tentative D call TRBD1 (6 bases). Germline CDR1 reads DFQATT; CDR2 reads SNEGSKA (reference sequence). Deletions cut 2 bases from V and 5 bases from J, with 13 bases between. This CDR3 is 14 amino acids long. This CDR3 reads CSARIRGGYQPQHF. Partial CDR3 DNA: TGCAGTGCTAGAATCCGGGGGGGCTATCAGCCC.

The CDR3 bases that were read are TGCGCCAGCAGCTTGGGAGGGGCCGGAATAAATGAG. It codes for CASSLGGAGINE. In full, the CDR3 is CASSLGGAGINEQFF. The chain joins TRBV5-1 to TRBJ2-1, with D possibly being TRBD1 or TRBD2 (5 bases each). The read falls 3 residues short of the CDR3 end, and the missing part is taken from the germline J gene. CDR3 size: 15 residues. V lost 0 bases and J 7 bases, leaving 14 bases between the germline ends. The germline V gene has CDR1 SGHRS and CDR2 YFSETQ.

Comment on this clone: The read ends 3 residues early relative to the CDR3; the germline J gene fills the gap. The chain joins TRBV6-1 to TRBJ1-5; 10 nucleotides line up with TRBD1. V dropped 2 bases and J dropped 6; count of bases not matched to a gene: 4. The CDR3 spans 15 residues. Germline CDR1 and CDR2: MNHNS and SASEGT. CDR3 DNA (partial): TGTGCCAGCAGTGAATGGGACAGGGGAGCTCAGCCC. Amino acids: CASSEWDRGAQP. The CDR3 in its entirety is CASSEWDRGAQPQHF.

In regard to this clone: The sequence runs out 3 residues before the end of the CDR3; the remainder is reconstructed from the germline J gene. The rearrangement joins TRBV6-2 or TRBV6-3 to TRBJ2-1; TRBD1 agrees at 7 bases. V lost 5 bases, J lost 4 bases, and 2 bases stayed unmatched. This CDR3 contains 13 residues. Germline V lookup: CDR1 MNHEY, CDR2 SVGEGT. The CDR3 sequence: CASSPGGYNEQFF. The DNA read from the CDR3 is TGTGCCAGCAGTCCAGGGGGTTACAATGAG.

Comment on this clone: The read terminates 3 residues before the CDR3 end, so the remaining end is supplied by the germline J gene. J is TRBJ2-1 and V is TRBV29-1; no definite D call. Per germline, CDR1 SQVTM and CDR2 ANQGSEA. This CDR3 is built from 10 residues. V was trimmed by 8 bases and J by 4 bases, leaving 6 bases between them. The part of the CDR3 DNA that was read is TGCAGCTCAGTATACAATGAG. This codes for CSSVYNE. The full CDR3 protein reads CSSVYNEQFF.

A remark on this clone: Read sequence stops 3 residues before the CDR3 end, and the germline J gene provides the missing end. This rearrangement joins TRBV7-9 to TRBJ2-7; D might be TRBD2 (6 bases). Per the germline V gene, CDR1 is SEHNR and CDR2 is FQNEAQ (reference sequence). There are 15 residues in the CDR3. The V and J ends lost 2 bases and 4 bases respectively, with 15 bases between them. The part of the CDR3 DNA that was read is TGTGCCAGCAGCTTATCAGCGGGCCTAATTTACGAG. Protein sequence: CASSLSAGLIYE. The complete CDR3 sequence is CASSLSAGLIYEQYF. Filled out from reference TRBV7-9 and TRBJ2-7, the complete variable domain reads DTGVSQNPRHKITKRGQNVTFRCDPISEHNRLYWYRQTLGQGPEFLTYFQNEAQLEKSRLLSDRFSAERPKGSFSTLEIQRTEQGDSAMYLCASSLSAGLIYEQYFGPGTRLTVT.

Details on this clone: The read terminates 3 residues ahead of where the CDR3 ends, so the germline J gene completes it. The rearrangement links TRBV20-1 to TRBJ1-1; 12 bases are a match to TRBD1. This CDR3 spans 16 amino acids. The germline V gene encodes CDR1 DFQATT and CDR2 SNEGSKA (reference sequence). V lost 6 bases, J lost 5 bases, and 13 bases stayed unmatched. The CDR3 bases that were read are TGCAGTGCCCCAAGGCCAGGGACAGGGGGCTATACTGAA. This gives the protein CSAPRPGTGGYTE. The CDR3, in full, reads CSAPRPGTGGYTEAFF.

The CDR3 sequence is CASSLDRPLNIQYF. The CDR3 bases that were read are TGTGCCAGCAGCTTGGACAGGCCTTTAAACATT. The J gene is TRBJ2-4, the V gene TRBV7-9; 7 nucleotides match TRBD1. The read terminates 3 residues before the CDR3 end, so the remaining end is supplied by the germline J gene. The ends lost 3 bases at V and 6 bases at J; junction bases unmatched: 5. The CDR3 covers 14 residues. CDR1 SEHNR and CDR2 FQNEAQ come from the germline V gene (reference sequence).

Concerning this clone itself: The observed sequence ends 3 residues before the CDR3 terminus, with the missing tail filled in from the germline J gene. The gene calls are TRBV20-1 and TRBJ2-5; 10 bases match TRBD2. The CDR3 has 13 amino acids. J was trimmed by 4 bases and V by 6 bases; bases with no gene match: 5. From germline, CDR1 is DFQATT and CDR2 SNEGSKA (reference sequence). This CDR3 is CSAQSGRGETQYF. Partial CDR3 DNA: TGCAGTGCACAAAGCGGGAGGGGAGAGACC.

Concerning this clone: The read terminates 3 residues ahead of where the CDR3 ends, so the germline J gene completes it. This chain links TRBV6-2 or TRBV6-3 with TRBJ2-7, with 8 nucleotides matching TRBD2. V dropped 6 bases and J dropped 1; count of bases not matched to a gene: 8. Germline CDR1 MNHEY, CDR2 SVGEGT. The CDR3 runs 15 residues. The part of the CDR3 DNA that was read is TGTGCCAGCAGCCGCCCGGGACTAGGGTCCTACGAG. Translating it yields CASSRPGLGSYE. The entire CDR3 sequence reads CASSRPGLGSYEQYF.

On this clone itself: The missing CDR3 end, 3 residues past where the read stops, is filled in from the germline J gene. V and J are TRBV7-2 and TRBJ2-7; 8 nucleotides agree with TRBD1. The trim removed 4 bases at V and 5 bases at J, leaving 7 bases unmatched. Germline V gene sequence: CDR1 SGHTA, CDR2 FQGNSA. The CDR3 consists of 14 residues. The covered CDR3 bases are TGTGCCAGCAGCTCAGTGCAGGGGGCCCACGAG. Translating it yields CASSSVQGAHE. The full CDR3 reads CASSSVQGAHEQYF.

To note about this clone: The CDR3 end falls 3 residues outside the read, so it is completed with the germline J gene. The V call is TRBV6-1, the J call TRBJ2-1; 10 nucleotides line up with TRBD2. This CDR3 is 15 amino acids long. The V gene's germline CDR1 is MNHNS and CDR2 SASEGT. Trimming cost V 4 bases and J 6 bases; bases outside gene matches: 6. The CDR3 is CASSATSGKGNEQFF. Incomplete CDR3 DNA: TGTGCCAGCAGTGCCACTAGCGGGAAGGGCAATGAG.

The DNA read from the CDR3 is TGCAGCGCATCGGGACAGGGTTACACTGAA. Translated: CSASGQGYTE. The whole CDR3 sequence is CSASGQGYTEAFF. V and J are TRBV29-1 and TRBJ1-1; 9 bases fit TRBD1. The read gets to within 3 residues of the CDR3 end, and the germline J gene fills in the rest. Trimming took 7 bases from V and 3 from J; bases not matched to a gene: 6. The CDR3 sequence is 13 residues long. Germline values: CDR1 SQVTM, CDR2 ANQGSEA.

Remarks on this clone: The missing CDR3 end, 3 residues past where the read stops, is filled in from the germline J gene. The chain combines TRBV19 with TRBJ2-1, with 13 bases identical to TRBD2. The CDR3 totals 16 residues. CDR1 is LNHDA, CDR2 SQIVND, per germline (reference sequence). The trim removed 1 base at V and 9 bases at J, leaving 6 bases unmatched. CDR3 region: CASSIGTSGSKGEQFF. The part of the CDR3 DNA that was read is TGTGCCAGTAGTATAGGGACTAGCGGGAGTAAGGGTGAG.

A remark on this clone: The CDR3 end is not reached by the read, which stops 3 residues before it; the germline J gene fills it in. The rearrangement joins TRBV19 to TRBJ2-5; D perhaps matches TRBD2 (5 bases). CDR3 length: 13 amino acids. V was clipped by 2 bases and J by 5 bases, with 9 bases between them. Germline values: CDR1 LNHDA, CDR2 SQIVND (reference sequence). This chain's CDR3 is CASSIRGVETQYF. CDR3 DNA, as far as it was read: TGTGCCAGTAGTATACGGGGTGTGGAGACC.

In regard to this clone: The CDR3 end falls 3 residues outside the read, so it is completed with the germline J gene. V usage is TRBV20-1 and J usage is TRBJ2-1; 11 bases align to TRBD2. Losses at the gene ends were 0 bases for V and 9 bases for J; bases not matched to a gene: 7. Germline lookup yields CDR1 DFQATT and CDR2 SNEGSKA (reference sequence). The CDR3 runs to 15 residues. Here the CDR3 reads CSARDRVLAGAEQFF. The covered CDR3 bases are TGCAGTGCTAGAGATCGGGTACTAGCGGGAGCTGAG.

About this clone: The read ends 3 residues before the CDR3 terminus; that terminus is restored from the germline J gene. The genes are TRBV19 and TRBJ2-5; 13 bases agree with TRBD2. This CDR3 is 15 amino acids long. V lost 8 bases and J lost 5; bases outside the gene matches: 8. Germline CDR1 and CDR2: LNHDA and SQIVND (reference sequence). The CDR3 here is CASGPGLAGLETQYF. CDR3 DNA, as far as it was read: TGTGCCAGTGGCCCGGGACTAGCGGGACTGGAGACC.

Note on this clone: The CDR3 extends 3 residues past the end of the read, so its final part is completed from the germline J gene. This chain connects TRBV5-1 to TRBJ1-2; possibly TRBD1 for D (6 bases). CDR3 length: 15 amino acids. The germline CDR1 and CDR2 sequences are SGHRS and YFSETQ. Between the trimmed V and J ends, which lost 4 bases and 0 bases, there was a span of 13 bases. CDR3 DNA, as far as it was read: TGCGCCAGCAGCCCCGCGGACAGAGCTAACTATGGC. Translating gives CASSPADRANYG. The full CDR3 protein is CASSPADRANYGYTF.

The sequenced part of the CDR3 DNA is TGCAGTGCCGCGTCCCGGGACAGGGACTTCGCCTATGGC. Its translation: CSAASRDRDFAYG. The full CDR3 reads CSAASRDRDFAYGYTF. The chain joins TRBV20-1 to TRBJ1-2; the match to TRBD1 covers 9 bases. The read stops 3 residues short of the end of the CDR3; the missing end is completed from the germline J gene. CDR3 size: 16 residues. V was clipped by 6 bases and J by 4 bases; unmatched bases: 15. Germline CDR1 is DFQATT and CDR2 is SNEGSKA (reference sequence).

As concerns this clone: The read stops 3 residues short of the end of the CDR3; the missing end is completed from the germline J gene. This chain links TRBV6-2 or TRBV6-3 with TRBJ1-5, with D maybe TRBD1 (6 bases). Trimming stripped 0 bases from V and 7 bases from J, with 10 bases between. Germline V gives CDR1 MNHEY, CDR2 SVGEGT. This CDR3 has 14 amino acids. The CDR3 bases that were read are TGTGCCAGCAGTTACTCAGGGGGTGGGCAGCCC. Its translation: CASSYSGGGQP. The entire CDR3 reads CASSYSGGGQPQHF.

Concerning this clone: The read ends 3 residues shy of where the CDR3 ends; the end is completed using the germline J gene. The rearrangement joins TRBV19 to TRBJ2-7, with a tentative D call TRBD2 (6 bases). With 0 bases removed from V and 4 bases from J, the gap between germline ends came to 19 bases. The CDR3 contains 17 residues. The germline gives CDR1 LNHDA, CDR2 SQIVND (reference sequence). The CDR3 DNA, read in part, is TGTGCCAGTAGTATAGATTACCCAAGCGGGTGGCCTTACGAG. Residues: CASSIDYPSGWPYE. The entire CDR3 sequence reads CASSIDYPSGWPYEQYF.

Of note for this clone: The DNA ends 3 residues before the CDR3 does, and the rest of the CDR3 is filled in from the germline J gene. The chain uses TRBV30 and TRBJ2-1; perhaps D is TRBD1 or TRBD2 (5 bases each). The CDR3 has 14 residues. V lost 1 base and J lost 5, with 12 bases in between. CDR1 is GTSNPN and CDR2 is SVGIG in the germline V gene (reference sequence). This chain's CDR3 is CAWSGRGAHNEQFF. The CDR3 bases that were read are TGTGCCTGGAGTGGGAGAGGGGCCCACAATGAG.